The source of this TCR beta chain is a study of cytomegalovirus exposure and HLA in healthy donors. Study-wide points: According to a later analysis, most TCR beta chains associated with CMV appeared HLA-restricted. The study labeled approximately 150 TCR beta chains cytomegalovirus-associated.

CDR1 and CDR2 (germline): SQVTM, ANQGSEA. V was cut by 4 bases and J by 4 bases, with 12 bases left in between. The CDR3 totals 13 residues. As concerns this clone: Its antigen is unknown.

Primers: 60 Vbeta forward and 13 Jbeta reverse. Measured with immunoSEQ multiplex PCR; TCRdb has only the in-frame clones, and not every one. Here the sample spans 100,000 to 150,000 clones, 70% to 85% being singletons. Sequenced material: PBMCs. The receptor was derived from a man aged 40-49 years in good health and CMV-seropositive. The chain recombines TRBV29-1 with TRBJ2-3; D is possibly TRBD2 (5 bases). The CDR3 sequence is CSVAGIGSDTQYF. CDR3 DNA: TGCAGCGTTGCGGGGATAGGGTCAGATACGCAGTATTTT.